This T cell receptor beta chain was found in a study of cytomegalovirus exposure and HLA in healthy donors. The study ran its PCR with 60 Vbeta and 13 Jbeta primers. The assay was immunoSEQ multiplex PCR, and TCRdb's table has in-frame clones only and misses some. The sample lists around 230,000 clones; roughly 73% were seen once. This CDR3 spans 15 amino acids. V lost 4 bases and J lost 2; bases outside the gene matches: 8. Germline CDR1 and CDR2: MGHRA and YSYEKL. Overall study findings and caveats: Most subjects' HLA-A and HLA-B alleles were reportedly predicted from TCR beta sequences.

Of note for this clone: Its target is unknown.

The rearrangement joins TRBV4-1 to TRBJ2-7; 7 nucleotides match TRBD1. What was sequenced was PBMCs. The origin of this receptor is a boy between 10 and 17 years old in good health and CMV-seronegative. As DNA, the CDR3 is TGCGCCAGCAGCCCCAATGGGGGACAGCCCTACGAGCAGTACTTC. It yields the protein CASSPNGGQPYEQYF.